The clone carrying this TCR beta chain was detected only once. The repertoire was sequenced with immunoSEQ multiplex PCR; TCRdb's copy has only in-frame clones and lacks some. The sample has more than 30,000 clones, 80% to 90% seen once. These data belong to a study of PD-1 blockade in mismatch repair-deficient tumors. With 5 bases clipped from V and 3 bases from J, the junction kept 3 bases outside the gene matches. Germline CDR1 GTSNPN, CDR2 SVGIG (reference sequence). This CDR3 comprises 13 residues. The source was peripheral blood, collected 75 to 85 weeks after starting pembrolizumab. This sequence originates from an adult with mismatch repair-deficient cancer. The chain is built from TRBV30 and TRBJ1-3; 8 bases agree with TRBD1. The CDR3 sequence is CAWGQGFGNTIYF. The DNA of the CDR3 is TGTGCCTGGGGACAGGGATTTGGAAACACCATATATTTT.